This T cell receptor beta chain stems from a study of tumor-infiltrating lymphocytes in oesophageal squamous cell carcinoma (dated by TCRdb to 2015 to 2016). On this clonotype: The target of this receptor is not known. Base qualities are not at hand, and no much larger clone is one base apart.

The CDR3 goes from the cysteine to the phenylalanine over 14 residues. The read is trimmed to its CDR3 DNA, 42 bases read in frame from base 1. CDR1 SGHTA and CDR2 FQGNSA were looked up in the germline V gene. V is pared back by 1 base and J by 0 bases, with 6 bases lying between the germline termini. Library preparation employed PCR. The instrument was an Illumina HiSeq 2000. The raw public data were reprocessed by TCRdb itself: fastp quality trimming at Q25, MiXCR clonotype calling, in-frame beta chains only. Identical CDR3 proteins give one entry, which carries the most common genes and DNA. Counted in this sample were 15,000 to 20,000 distinct CDR3 sequences; 40% to 55% of them appeared once. The ten largest account for 20% to 30% of the sample.

The source material was esophageal tumor tissue. The clonotype comes from a male donor with esophageal squamous cell carcinoma. In this chain, TRBV7-2 is recombined with TRBJ1-1; the D segment could be TRBD1, given 5 matching bases. The CDR3 is CASSLVGVNTEAFF. At the DNA level, the sequence is TGTGCCAGCAGCTTAGTGGGGGTGAACACTGAAGCTTTCTTT.